This passage covers 27 T cell receptor beta chains from one sample sequenced in a study of glioma-infiltrating T cells after dendritic cell vaccination. Sequenced by immunoSEQ multiplex PCR; TCRdb stores in-frame clones only, minus some. The sample contains tens of thousands of clones, around 84% of which appear only once. The source was blood, collected before dendritic cell vaccination. The receptors were gathered from a human donor with glioblastoma.

V is TRBV27 and J is TRBJ2-5, with 9 bases identical to TRBD1. The DNA end is more similar to TRBJ2-7, so the J call may be wrong. The CDR3 has 17 residues. Germline lookup yields CDR1 MNHEY and CDR2 SMNVEV (reference sequence). This chain's CDR3 is CASIFLHGTGLSYEQYF. Here the CDR3 DNA reads TGTGCCAGCATTTTTCTCCACGGGACAGGGCTCTCCTACGAGCAGTACTTC.

This clone showed up just once. The rearrangement links TRBV14 to TRBJ2-5, with D tentatively TRBD1 (5 bases). The germline CDR1 and CDR2 sequences are SGHDN and FVKESK. The CDR3 loop spans 15 amino acids. V lost 3 bases and J lost 5, with 16 bases in between. In nucleotides, the CDR3 is TGTGCCAGCAGCCACCTCAGGACAACGGTCGAGACCCAGTACTTC. It yields the protein CASSHLRTTVETQYF.

The chain employs TRBV27 and TRBJ2-3, with 12 bases aligning to TRBD2. CDR3 length equals 16 residues. Trimming removed 5 bases from V and 6 bases from J; junction bases left unmatched: 9. The germline V gene has CDR1 MNHEY and CDR2 SMNVEV (reference sequence). The CDR3 spells CASSPSSGRVWDTQYF. DNA for the CDR3: TGTGCCAGCAGTCCCTCTAGCGGGAGGGTGTGGGATACGCAGTATTTT.

The chain couples TRBV4-1 to TRBJ2-3; TRBD2 aligns across 7 bases. Per germline, CDR1 MGHRA and CDR2 YSYEKL. The CDR3 is 13 amino acids. The J segment lost 9 bases and the V segment lost 0 bases, leaving 3 bases of the junction unmatched. The CDR3 DNA is TGCGCCAGCAGCCAAGAAGGGACTATAACGCAGTATTTT. Amino acid sequence: CASSQEGTITQYF.

The table lists this clone with a few counts. V gene TRBV28 combines with J gene TRBJ2-3; 11 positions match TRBD2. Trimming at V came to 4 bases and at J to 3 bases, leaving 6 bases not matched to a gene. The CDR3 length is 16 residues. The germline V gene encodes CDR1 MDHEN and CDR2 SYDVKM. This CDR3 reads CASSSSGTSGTDTQYF. The CDR3 nucleotides are TGTGCCAGCAGTTCATCCGGGACTAGCGGTACAGATACGCAGTATTTT.

The V call is TRBV11-3, the J call TRBJ2-3, with 10 bases fitting TRBD1. The J segment lost 4 bases and the V segment lost 5 bases, leaving 6 bases of the junction unmatched. CDR3 length: 15 residues. Germline V gives CDR1 SGHNT, CDR2 YENEEA. CDR3 in DNA: TGTGCCAGCAGCGCAGGGACAGGGGTGGCAGATACGCAGTATTTT. Translation gives CASSAGTGVADTQYF.

In its sample, this clone was seen a few times. The chain couples TRBV27 to TRBJ1-3, with D tentatively TRBD1 (6 bases). Trimming removed 2 bases from V and 0 bases from J, with 14 bases in between. Per germline, CDR1 MNHEY and CDR2 SMNVEV (reference sequence). This CDR3 has 17 amino acids. This CDR3 reads CASSLVGHRFSGNTIYF. CDR3 DNA: TGTGCCAGCAGTTTAGTGGGACATCGATTCTCTGGAAACACCATATATTTT.

The DNA of the CDR3 is TGTGCCAGCAGTTACACCAGGGATGGCTACACCTTC. Translation: CASSYTRDGYTF. The V gene is TRBV6-6, the J gene TRBJ1-2; D is possibly TRBD1 (5 bases). CDR3 length: 12 amino acids. V lost 2 bases, J lost 6 bases, and 7 bases lay in between. Germline V gene sequence: CDR1 MNHNY, CDR2 SVGAGI (reference sequence).

This chain joins TRBV5-1 and TRBJ2-7; TRBD1 aligns across 9 bases. The junction had 9 bases not matched to a gene; V was cut back by 4 bases and J by 7 bases. Looked up from germline, CDR1 is SGHRS and CDR2 is YFSETQ. The CDR3 is 14 amino acids. The CDR3 DNA is TGCGCCAGCAGCCACTCCGGGACAGGGAAAGAGCAGTACTTC. This sequence encodes CASSHSGTGKEQYF.

Details on this clone: The sample contains more than one DNA sequence encoding this CDR3. The chain recombines TRBV7-3 with TRBJ2-2; D is uncertain. V lost 0 bases and J lost 6, with 5 bases in between. Germline-derived CDR1 and CDR2 are SGHTA and FQGTGA. The CDR3 runs 13 residues. The CDR3 sequence is CASSLTRAGELFF. The CDR3, as DNA: TGTGCCAGCAGCTTAACCCGGGCCGGGGAGCTGTTTTTT. The variable domain in full, with the rest retrieved from reference TRBV7-3 and TRBJ2-2, is GAGVSQTPSNKVTEKGKYVELRCDPISGHTALYWYRQSLGQGPEFLIYFQGTGAADDSGLPNDRFFAVRPEGSVSTLKIQRTERGDSAVYLCASSLTRAGELFFGEGSRLTVL.

V is TRBV5-1 and J is TRBJ2-7, with 10 bases fitting TRBD1. CDR3 length equals 14 residues. CDR1 is SGHRS, CDR2 YFSETQ, per germline. Losses at the gene ends were 2 bases for V and 7 bases for J; bases not matched to a gene: 6. CDR3 bases: TGCGCCAGCAGCTTTGGCGACAGGGGGCAAGAGCAGTACTTC. Its protein is CASSFGDRGQEQYF. Full variable domain (rest looked up from reference TRBV5-1 and TRBJ2-7): KAGVTQTPRYLIKTRGQQVTLSCSPISGHRSVSWYQQTPGQGLQFLFEYFSETQRNKGNFPGRFSGRQFSNSRSEMNVSTLELGDSALYLCASSFGDRGQEQYFGPGTRLTVT.

The CDR3 bases are TGTGCCAGCGACACGGGAGCGATAAGCGCAGATACGCAGTATTTT. Its translation: CASDTGAISADTQYF. This chain joins TRBV28 and TRBJ2-3, with a weak D call TRBD2 (6 bases). V was trimmed by 8 bases and J by 4 bases, leaving 19 bases between them. CDR1 and CDR2 from the germline V gene are MDHEN and SYDVKM. CDR3 size: 15 residues.

The chain has TRBV4-1 and TRBJ2-7, with D unclear. Germline CDR1 is MGHRA and CDR2 is YSYEKL. Trimming stripped 0 bases from V and 3 bases from J, with 6 bases between. The CDR3 length is 13 residues. The CDR3 nucleotides read TGCGCCAGCAGCCAAGACCGCGACTACGAGCAGTACTTC. It specifies CASSQDRDYEQYF.

This chain joins TRBV2 and TRBJ1-3, with no clear D. CDR1 is SNHLY, CDR2 FYNNEI, per germline. V shed 7 bases and J shed 7 bases, with 11 bases lying between them. The CDR3 is made up of 12 amino acids. The DNA of the CDR3 is TGTGCCAGCACGGGTGATGGGAACACCATATATTTT. Its translation: CASTGDGNTIYF.

In this sample, this clone turned up a few times. CDR3 sequence reads: CASSEDAVSSQPQHF. The CDR3 nucleotides read TGTGCCAGCAGTGAAGACGCAGTATCATCGCAGCCCCAGCATTTT. The chain uses TRBV2 and TRBJ1-5; D not resolved. The length of the CDR3 is 15 residues. Trimming removed 1 base from V and 7 bases from J, with 14 bases in between. Germline V CDR1 and CDR2: SNHLY, FYNNEI.

The CDR3: CASSYLGQGGLSGYTF. CDR3 DNA: TGTGCCAGCAGTTACCTCGGACAAGGAGGACTATCTGGCTACACCTTC. The chain has TRBV28 and TRBJ1-2; tentative D call: TRBD1 (5 bases). Trimming took 4 bases from V and 7 from J, leaving 22 bases between them. The CDR3 extends over 16 amino acids. The germline V gene encodes CDR1 MDHEN and CDR2 SYDVKM.

This chain joins TRBV6-5 and TRBJ2-1, with a possible D match to TRBD2 (5 bases). The V and J ends lost 4 bases and 10 bases respectively, with 17 bases between them. This CDR3 is 14 amino acids long. The germline CDR1 and CDR2 sequences are MNHEY and SVGAGI. The CDR3 region is CASSSSFRETEQFF. The CDR3 DNA reads TGTGCCAGCAGTTCCTCCTTCCGGGAAACGGAGCAGTTCTTC.

V usage is TRBV9 and J usage is TRBJ2-7; tentative D call: TRBD1 (5 bases). V was pared by 7 bases and J by 2 bases, with 13 bases between. This CDR3 is 13 amino acids long. The V gene's germline CDR1 is SGDLS and CDR2 YYNGEE. The CDR3 here is CASGQGPTYEQYF. The CDR3 region has the DNA TGTGCCAGCGGGCAGGGCCCCACCTACGAGCAGTACTTC.

The chain couples TRBV29-1 to TRBJ2-1; TRBD2 agrees at 8 bases. CDR3 size: 18 residues. V was clipped by 3 bases and J by 1 base; unmatched bases: 14. CDR1 is SQVTM and CDR2 is ANQGSEA in the germline V gene. CDR3 nucleotides: TGCAGCGTTGAGTCTCCGGGAGGGCCAGTTAATTCCTACAATGAGCAGTTCTTC. Protein: CSVESPGGPVNSYNEQFF.

V gene TRBV12-2 combines with J gene TRBJ1-2; TRBD1 is taken as the D call from the table, unchecked against the DNA. TRBV12-2 is a known pseudogene. This CDR3 comprises 21 residues. CDR3 DNA sequence: TGTGCAAGTCGCTTAGGTAGCCGGGACAGTAGACCCCTTATCGCTAACTATGGCTACACCTTC. Translation: CASRLGSRDSRPLIANYGYTF.

The chain has TRBV6-6 and TRBJ1-2; D not resolved. The CDR3 is 14 amino acids. V was pared by 6 bases and J by 0 bases, with 11 bases between. Germline CDR1 and CDR2: MNHNY and SVGAGI (reference sequence). CDR3 sequence (DNA): TGTGCCAGCAGCTTCCTCGTTTCTAACTATGGCTACACCTTC. Translating gives CASSFLVSNYGYTF.

The rearrangement uses TRBV5-4 and TRBJ1-2, with TRBD1 matching 8 bases. The CDR3 loop spans 13 amino acids. J was trimmed by 6 bases and V by 2 bases; bases with no gene match: 3. Germline CDR1 is SGHNT and CDR2 is YYREEE (reference sequence). The CDR3 bases are TGTGCCAGCAGCTTTACACAGGGGGATGGCTACACCTTC. The encoded protein is CASSFTQGDGYTF.

Here the CDR3 DNA reads TGTGCCAGTAGCGCGGACAGTCCTTTGGAGCAGTACTTC. Translating it yields CASSADSPLEQYF. The chain recombines TRBV19 with TRBJ2-7, with D possibly being TRBD1 (6 bases). In germline, CDR1 is LNHDA, CDR2 SQIVND (reference sequence). Trimming removed 6 bases at V and 7 bases at J, with 16 bases between. The CDR3 sequence is 13 residues long.

Here the CDR3 reads CASSLDDSPSGEQFF. DNA for the CDR3: TGTGCCAGCAGCTTAGATGACAGTCCGTCGGGCGAGCAGTTCTTC. This sequence joins TRBV13 and TRBJ2-1, with D tentatively TRBD1 (5 bases). The V gene's germline CDR1 is PRHDT and CDR2 FYEKMQ (reference sequence). The V end was cut by 1 base, the J end by 10 bases, with 17 bases between. CDR3 size: 15 residues.

This clone was seen a few times. The gene calls are TRBV7-3 and TRBJ1-2; TRBD1 might be the D (5 bases). Germline CDR1 SGHTA, CDR2 FQGTGA. The CDR3 extends over 15 amino acids. Trimming cost V 8 bases and J 6 bases, with 22 bases left between them. CDR3: CASAPRGGELNGYTF. CDR3 nucleotides: TGTGCCAGCGCCCCACGGGGCGGGGAACTCAATGGCTACACCTTC.

The rearrangement links TRBV6-6 to TRBJ1-1; D gene uncertain. The germline V gene encodes CDR1 MNHNY and CDR2 SVGAGI (reference sequence). The CDR3 contains 13 residues. The V end lost 5 bases, the J end lost 6 bases, and 13 bases lay between the germline ends. CDR3 DNA: TGTGCCAGCAGTCAAATCAACATGGCTGAAGCTTTCTTT. This encodes CASSQINMAEAFF.

The chain employs TRBV19 and TRBJ2-1; TRBD2 matches 7 bases. CDR1 is LNHDA and CDR2 is SQIVND in the germline V gene (reference sequence). Trimming removed 5 bases from V and 8 bases from J; junction bases left unmatched: 12. This CDR3 contains 15 residues. The DNA for the CDR3 is TGTGCCAGTAGTTACGTGGGAGGGCCACTCCATGAGCAGTTCTTC. This encodes CASSYVGGPLHEQFF.